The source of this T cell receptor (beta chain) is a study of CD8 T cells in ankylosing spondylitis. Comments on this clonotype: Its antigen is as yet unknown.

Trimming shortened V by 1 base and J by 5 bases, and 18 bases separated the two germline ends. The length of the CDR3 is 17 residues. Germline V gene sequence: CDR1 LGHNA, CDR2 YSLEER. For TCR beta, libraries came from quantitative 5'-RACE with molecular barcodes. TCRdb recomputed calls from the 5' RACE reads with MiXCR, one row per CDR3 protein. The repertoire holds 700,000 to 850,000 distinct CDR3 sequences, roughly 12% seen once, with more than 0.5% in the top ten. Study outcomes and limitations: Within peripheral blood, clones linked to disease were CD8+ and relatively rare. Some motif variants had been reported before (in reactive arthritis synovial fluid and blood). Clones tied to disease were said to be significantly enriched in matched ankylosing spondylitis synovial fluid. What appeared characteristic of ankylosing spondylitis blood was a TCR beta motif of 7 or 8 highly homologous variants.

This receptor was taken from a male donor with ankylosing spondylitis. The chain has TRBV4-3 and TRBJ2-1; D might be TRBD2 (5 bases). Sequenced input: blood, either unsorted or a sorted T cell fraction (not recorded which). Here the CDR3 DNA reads TGCGCCAGCAGCCAAGTCTCAGGTGGTGAGGGAGACAATGAGCAGTTCTTC. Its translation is CASSQVSGGEGDNEQFF.